The 5 T cell receptor beta chains below were found in one sample sequenced in a study of T cell responses to AZD1222 COVID-19 vaccine. Generated by immunoSEQ multiplex PCR, the TCRdb table keeps only in-frame clones and is missing some. The sample includes 65,000 to 80,000 clones, around nine tenths of them seen just once. Sequencing was performed on peripheral blood, taken 28 days after the second dose of the MenACWY control vaccine. Receptors were obtained from an adult who received the MenACWY meningococcal vaccine as a control.

The chain is built from TRBV9 and TRBJ2-1; 9 bases are shared with TRBD2. The CDR3 sequence is 20 residues long. The V gene's germline CDR1 is SGDLS and CDR2 YYNGEE. The V and J ends lost 0 bases and 0 bases, in that order; junction bases with no gene match: 13. CDR3 region: CASSVGLADLFLSSYNEQFF. Here the CDR3 DNA reads TGTGCCAGCAGCGTAGGACTAGCGGACCTTTTCCTCAGCTCCTACAATGAGCAGTTCTTC.

The chain joins TRBV30 to TRBJ1-5, with D possibly TRBD1 on 5 matching bases. This CDR3 is 13 amino acids long. The germline V gene encodes CDR1 GTSNPN and CDR2 SVGIG (reference sequence). The ends were cut back, 2 bases at V and 5 bases at J, with 10 bases in the middle. CDR3 sequence reads: CAWSIGEDQPQHF. In DNA, the CDR3 is TGTGCCTGGAGTATAGGGGAAGATCAGCCCCAGCATTTT.

The V gene is TRBV5-1, the J gene TRBJ2-7; D ambiguous. CDR3 length: 12 residues. Per germline, CDR1 SGHRS and CDR2 YFSETQ. V lost 0 bases and J lost 5, with 6 bases in between. CDR3 protein: CASSLDRDEQYF. The CDR3 DNA follows: TGCGCCAGCAGCTTGGACCGGGACGAGCAGTACTTC.

This clone showed up just once. The rearrangement joins TRBV16 to TRBJ2-7; TRBD2 is a possible D gene (6 bases). The V and J ends lost 3 bases and 0 bases respectively, with 18 bases between them. There are 17 residues in the CDR3. Germline V gene data show CDR1 as KGHSY and CDR2 as FQNENV. As DNA, the CDR3 is TGTGCCAGCAGCCATCATATACCGCGCGGGAACTCCTACGAGCAGTACTTC. Translating it yields CASSHHIPRGNSYEQYF.

The rearrangement uses TRBV6-2 or TRBV6-3 and TRBJ2-6; TRBD1 aligns across 12 bases. CDR3 length: 18 residues. The V gene end was trimmed by 4 bases and the J gene end by 2 bases; junction bases not matched to a gene: 6. Germline CDR1 MNHEY, CDR2 SVGEGT. The CDR3: CASSSWDRGPTGANVLTF. For the CDR3, the DNA is TGTGCCAGCAGTTCCTGGGACAGGGGGCCCACTGGGGCCAACGTCCTGACTTTC.